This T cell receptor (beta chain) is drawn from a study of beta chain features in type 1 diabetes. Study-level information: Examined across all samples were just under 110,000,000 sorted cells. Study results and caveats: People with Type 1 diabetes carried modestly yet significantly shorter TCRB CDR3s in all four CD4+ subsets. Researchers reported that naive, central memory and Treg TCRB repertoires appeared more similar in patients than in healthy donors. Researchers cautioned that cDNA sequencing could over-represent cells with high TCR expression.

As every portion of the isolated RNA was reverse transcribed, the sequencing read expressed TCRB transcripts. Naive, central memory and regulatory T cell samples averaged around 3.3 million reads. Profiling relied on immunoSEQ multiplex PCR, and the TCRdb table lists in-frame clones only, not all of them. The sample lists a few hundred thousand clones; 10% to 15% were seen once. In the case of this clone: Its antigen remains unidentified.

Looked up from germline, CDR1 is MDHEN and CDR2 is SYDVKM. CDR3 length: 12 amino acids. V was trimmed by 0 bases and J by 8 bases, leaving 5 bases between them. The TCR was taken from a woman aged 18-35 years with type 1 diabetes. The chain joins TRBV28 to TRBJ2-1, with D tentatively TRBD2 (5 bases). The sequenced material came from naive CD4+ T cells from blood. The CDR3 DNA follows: TGTGCCAGCAGTTTATGGAGGGATGAGCAGTTCTTC. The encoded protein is CASSLWRDEQFF.